A single sample gave rise to the 26 T cell receptor beta chains below, sequenced in a study of response to subunit inactivated influenza vaccine. A single record per CDR3 protein comes from TCRdb applying MiXCR to the RT-PCR reads. The table shows hundreds of thousands of distinct CDR3 sequences, with around 14% occurring only once. This sample comprised PBMCs from blood, obtained around 14 days before vaccination. Receptors were obtained from a man between 45 and 60 years old who received an inactivated influenza vaccine.

The rearrangement links TRBV5-1 to TRBJ1-5, with D uncertain. V was shortened by 0 bases and J by 4 bases, with 8 bases between the two germline ends. The CDR3 is made up of 14 amino acids. Per germline, CDR1 SGHRS and CDR2 YFSETQ. The CDR3 nucleotides are TGCGCCAGCAGCTTGGACGGAGTAAATCAGCCCCAGCATTTT. It is translated as CASSLDGVNQPQHF.

This clonotype has more than one count but fewer than ten. The V call is TRBV12-3 or TRBV12-4, the J call TRBJ2-5; the D gene is possibly TRBD1 (6 bases). The CDR3 sequence is 14 residues long. The V and J ends lost 3 bases and 3 bases respectively, with 11 bases between them. In DNA form, the CDR3 reads TGTGCCAGCAGTTTGAGGGGGATCGAAGAGACCCAGTACTTC. Its protein is CASSLRGIEETQYF.

This clonotype was counted a single time. CDR3 DNA sequence: TGTGCCAGCAGCCCTGCCCCGACTAGCGGCGAGGGGGATGAGCAGTTCTTC. Residues: CASSPAPTSGEGDEQFF. The gene calls are TRBV5-4 and TRBJ2-1; 9 nucleotides match TRBD2. V shed 4 bases and J 8 bases; nucleotides not matched to a gene: 16. Germline CDR1 is SGHNT and CDR2 is YYREEE (reference sequence). The CDR3 runs 17 residues.

The rearrangement joins TRBV5-1 to TRBJ2-2; TRBD1 matches at 7 bases. The CDR3 spans 16 residues. V gave up 4 bases and J gave up 2 bases; unmatched junction bases: 8. Looked up from germline, CDR1 is SGHRS and CDR2 is YFSETQ. The CDR3 loop is CASSVRTGLNTGELFF. Here the CDR3 DNA reads TGCGCCAGCAGCGTGAGGACAGGATTAAACACCGGGGAGCTGTTTTTT.

The rearrangement joins TRBV6-2 or TRBV6-3 to TRBJ2-7; D is uncertain. The germline CDR1 and CDR2 sequences are MNHEY and SVGEGT. The CDR3 covers 14 residues. V dropped 4 bases and J dropped 4 bases, with 14 bases sitting between them. This CDR3 is CASSSPPARYEQYF. CDR3 nucleotides: TGTGCCAGCAGTTCGCCCCCGGCGCGGTACGAGCAGTACTTC.

The chain couples TRBV3-1 to TRBJ2-7; 16 nucleotides align to TRBD2. The CDR3 loop spans 14 amino acids. Germline V gene sequence: CDR1 LGHDT, CDR2 YNNKEL (reference sequence). V was clipped by 5 bases and J by 12 bases; unmatched bases: 7. The CDR3 loop is CASSAGTSGGGPYF. The CDR3 coding sequence is TGTGCCAGCAGCGCCGGGACTAGCGGGGGGGGACCGTACTTC.

This clonotype was counted at least ten times. The chain joins TRBV9 to TRBJ2-2; D remains unclear. Trimming left V 0 bases short and J 4 bases short, with 7 bases between. Germline loops: CDR1 SGDLS, CDR2 YYNGEE. CDR3 length: 14 amino acids. CDR3: CASSVGVGTGELFF. CDR3 coding DNA: TGTGCCAGCAGCGTAGGGGTTGGCACCGGGGAGCTGTTTTTT.

This clonotype was counted only a few times. The rearrangement uses TRBV5-1 and TRBJ2-7; D unclear. V gave up 1 base and J gave up 3 bases, with 8 bases separating them. The CDR3 is made up of 13 amino acids. Germline assignment: CDR1 SGHRS and CDR2 YFSETQ. CDR3 in amino acids: CASSLSQNYEQYF. In DNA, the CDR3 is TGCGCCAGCAGCTTGTCACAGAACTACGAGCAGTACTTC.

This clonotype showed up just a few times. The chain is built from TRBV6-2 or TRBV6-3 and TRBJ1-5, with 9 bases identical to TRBD1. Germline trimming cut 1 base from V and 4 bases from J; bases unmatched to any gene: 2. In germline, CDR1 is MNHEY, CDR2 SVGEGT. The CDR3 runs to 15 residues. CDR3: CASSYWDRANQPQHF. The CDR3 DNA is TGTGCCAGCAGTTACTGGGACAGGGCTAATCAGCCCCAGCATTTT.

This clonotype has a handful of counts. This chain connects TRBV6-5 to TRBJ2-5; 9 positions agree with TRBD2. With V trimmed by 6 bases and J by 2 bases, 4 bases remained unmatched. Looked up from germline, CDR1 is MNHEY and CDR2 is SVGAGI. The CDR3 covers 14 residues. CDR3 loop: CASRLGLAQETQYF. CDR3 DNA sequence: TGTGCCAGCAGACTCGGACTAGCGCAAGAGACCCAGTACTTC.

The CDR3 reads CASRQTGPPNIQYF. In DNA form, the CDR3 reads TGCGCCAGCAGACAGACAGGGCCCCCAAACATTCAGTACTTC. The gene calls are TRBV5-1 and TRBJ2-4, with 7 bases that match TRBD1. V lost 5 bases, J lost 6 bases, and 8 bases stayed unmatched. There are 14 residues in the CDR3. Per germline, CDR1 SGHRS and CDR2 YFSETQ.

This clonotype was picked up one time. J is TRBJ2-7 and V is TRBV10-3, with TRBD1 matching over 7 bases. There are 13 residues in the CDR3. V was pared by 4 bases and J by 1 base, with 1 base of the junction left unmatched. The V gene's germline CDR1 is ENHRY and CDR2 SYGVKD. The CDR3 region has the DNA TGTGCCATCAGTGGACAGGGTTCCTACGAGCAGTACTTC. It encodes CAISGQGSYEQYF.

The V and J genes are TRBV4-2 and TRBJ2-7; 12 bases agree with TRBD2. This CDR3 region has 17 residues. Germline V gives CDR1 LGHNA, CDR2 YNFKEQ. V lost 4 bases, J lost 1 base, and 8 bases stayed unmatched. The CDR3 region has the DNA TGTGCCAGCAGCCCCTCCTCCGGACTAGCGGGGTCCTACGAGCAGTACTTC. This gives the protein CASSPSSGLAGSYEQYF.

The V gene is TRBV4-1, the J gene TRBJ1-5; 7 bases match TRBD1. Germline CDR1 reads MGHRA; CDR2 reads YSYEKL. CDR3 size: 16 residues. Trimming took 3 bases from V and 2 from J; bases not matched to a gene: 7. CDR3 residues: CASSHPDRAGNQPQHF. In nucleotides, the CDR3 is TGCGCCAGCAGCCATCCCGACAGGGCGGGCAATCAGCCCCAGCATTTT.

The chain links TRBV3-1 to TRBJ1-1; no definite D call. The germline V gene has CDR1 LGHDT and CDR2 YNNKEL (reference sequence). V was shortened by 4 bases and J by 2 bases, with 11 bases between the two germline ends. This CDR3 contains 14 residues. Written as DNA, the CDR3 is TGTGCCAGCAGCCTGGTAGCGGATAACACTGAAGCTTTCTTT. Translating gives CASSLVADNTEAFF.

This clonotype was observed a few times. This chain links TRBV4-2 with TRBJ2-4; D is undetermined. The CDR3 contains 17 residues. Germline V gene lookup returns CDR1 LGHNA and CDR2 YNFKEQ. Trimming shortened V by 0 bases and J by 1 base, and 13 bases separated the two germline ends. Here the CDR3 DNA reads TGTGCCAGCAGCCAAGAGGGCAGGTCCTTGGCCAAAAACATTCAGTACTTC. This gives the protein CASSQEGRSLAKNIQYF.

J is TRBJ2-2 and V is TRBV18; possible D gene TRBD1, 6 bases. V lost 2 bases, J lost 7 bases, and 11 bases lay in between. Germline V gene sequence: CDR1 KGHSH, CDR2 LQKENI. The CDR3 is made up of 14 amino acids. CDR3 bases: TGTGCCAGCTCACCAACGCACAGGGTCGGGGAGCTGTTTTTT. As protein: CASSPTHRVGELFF. Supplemented by reference TRBV18 and TRBJ2-2, the full variable domain reads NAGVMQNPRHLVRRRGQEARLRCSPMKGHSHVYWYRQLPEEGLKFMVYLQKENIIDESGMPKERFSAEFPKEGPSILRIQQVVRGDSAAYFCASSPTHRVGELFFGEGSRLTVL.

This clonotype has ten or more counts. The rearrangement links TRBV5-1 to TRBJ2-5; the D gene could be TRBD1 or TRBD2 (6 bases each). CDR1 is SGHRS and CDR2 is YFSETQ in the germline V gene. CDR3 length: 18 amino acids. Trimming removed 4 bases at V and 4 bases at J, with 26 bases between. The DNA of the CDR3 is TGCGCCAGCAGCGAACCCCTTAAACGGGACGGAGGGGGAGAGACCCAGTACTTC. Translation: CASSEPLKRDGGGETQYF.

This chain uses TRBV14 with TRBJ2-1; D call uncertain. Germline V gene lookup returns CDR1 SGHDN and CDR2 FVKESK. V shed 1 base and J shed 0 bases, with 7 bases lying between them. This CDR3 spans 15 amino acids. The CDR3 DNA follows: TGTGCCAGCAGCCAAGTATACTCCTCCTACAATGAGCAGTTCTTC. Its translation is CASSQVYSSYNEQFF.

This clonotype was detected a few times. V and J are TRBV2 and TRBJ2-3; 9 nucleotides align to TRBD2. Unmatched junction bases numbered 4, after V lost 4 bases and J lost 5 bases. This CDR3 has 14 residues. Per germline, CDR1 SNHLY and CDR2 FYNNEI. The CDR3 bases are TGTGCCAGCAGTGTGGATAGCGGGAGAGATACGCAGTATTTT. Translating gives CASSVDSGRDTQYF. Using reference TRBV2 and TRBJ2-3 for the parts outside the CDR3, the full variable domain is EPEVTQTPSHQVTQMGQEVILRCVPISNHLYFYWYRQILGQKVEFLVSFYNNEISEKSEIFDDQFSVERPDGSNFTLKIRSTKLEDSAMYFCASSVDSGRDTQYFGPGTRLTVL.

This clonotype was observed a few times. V is TRBV7-8 and J is TRBJ2-4; D remains unclear. CDR1 is SGHVS and CDR2 is FQNEAQ in the germline V gene. This CDR3 region has 16 residues. V was clipped by 1 base and J by 0 bases, with 10 bases between them. CDR3 protein: CASSLDWTSAKNIQYF. CDR3 nucleotides: TGTGCCAGCAGCTTAGATTGGACCTCAGCCAAAAACATTCAGTACTTC.

This sequence joins TRBV6-1 and TRBJ2-7, with 7 positions matching TRBD1. The CDR3 extends over 16 amino acids. V lost 5 bases to trimming and J lost 0 bases; unmatched junction nucleotides: 10. Per germline, CDR1 MNHNS and CDR2 SASEGT. CDR3 nucleotide sequence: TGTGCCAGCAGTCAACTGAGGACAGGCCTCTCCTACGAGCAGTACTTC. Protein sequence: CASSQLRTGLSYEQYF.

The table lists this clonotype with a few counts. The chain couples TRBV7-2 to TRBJ1-6; 9 bases align to TRBD1. J was trimmed by 9 bases and V by 6 bases; bases with no gene match: 0. The CDR3 length is 12 residues. Germline CDR1 SGHTA, CDR2 FQGNSA. Written as DNA, the CDR3 is TGTGCCAGCAGGACAGGGGGTTCACCCCTCCACTTT. Encoded protein: CASRTGGSPLHF.

This clonotype occurred a few times. The chain links TRBV12-3 or TRBV12-4 to TRBJ1-2, with TRBD1 identical over 9 bases. V lost 5 bases to trimming and J lost 4 bases; unmatched junction nucleotides: 5. The CDR3 contains 14 residues. The CDR3 DNA follows: TGTGCCAGCAGTCGACAGGGGGTCTTCTATGGCTACACCTTC. Translating it yields CASSRQGVFYGYTF.

The chain employs TRBV4-2 and TRBJ2-3; TRBD1 matches 9 bases. V shed 2 bases and J 4 bases; nucleotides not matched to a gene: 4. Per the germline V gene, CDR1 is LGHNA and CDR2 is YNFKEQ. The CDR3 is 15 residues long. The DNA of the CDR3 is TGTGCCAGCAGCCAAAGGGACAGGGACGCAGATACGCAGTATTTT. Translating it yields CASSQRDRDADTQYF.

In this sample, this clonotype turned up many times. This rearrangement joins TRBV29-1 to TRBJ1-2; a weak D match, TRBD1 (6 bases). Trimming cost V 4 bases and J 5 bases, with 14 bases left between them. The CDR3 contains 13 residues. Germline V lookup: CDR1 SQVTM, CDR2 ANQGSEA. The CDR3 loop reads CSVVGGSGYGYTF. DNA for the CDR3: TGCAGCGTTGTGGGGGGCAGTGGGTATGGCTACACCTTC.